This T cell receptor beta chain derives from a study of identical twins. This clonotype was found many times. The antigen is unknown. Study-wide points: Low generation-probability sequences were in excess among twin-shared out-of-frame alpha sequences.

TCRdb itself ran the 5' RACE reads through MiXCR, one entry per CDR3 protein. The table has approximately 490,000 distinct CDR3 sequences, around 24% seen once; the top ten hold about 0.48%. All donors were healthy Caucasians. Trimming left V 4 bases short and J 1 base short, with 18 bases between. The CDR3 loop spans 17 amino acids. CDR1 is MNHEY, CDR2 SMNVEV, per germline (reference sequence). Another study also made use of these data, one on yellow fever vaccine responses in identical twins.

The chain recombines TRBV27 with TRBJ2-3, with a weak D call TRBD1 (7 bases). Sequenced input: CD4+ T cells sorted from blood. This receptor was identified in a woman aged 18-29 years in good health. The CDR3 nucleotides read TGTGCCAGCAGTTCCCGGGGGTATGGGACAGGCACAGATACGCAGTATTTT. It translates to CASSSRGYGTGTDTQYF.